These 31 T cell receptor beta chains came from one sample sequenced in a study of T cells in localized non-small cell lung cancer. The table came from immunoSEQ multiplex PCR; TCRdb's copy has only in-frame clones and leaves some out. Among roughly 2,800 clones listed, about 25% were seen once. The material was lung tumor tissue, obtained before any cancer treatment. These receptors originate from a man aged 35-69 years with stage I squamous cell lung carcinoma.

This clone was detected only a few times. The CDR3 DNA reads as TGTGCCAGCAGCTTCTGGGGGGGAGGAGACGCCGGGGAGCTGTTTTTT. The encoded protein is CASSFWGGGDAGELFF. This chain uses TRBV28 with TRBJ2-2, with 7 bases matching TRBD2. V lost 6 bases, J lost 6 bases, and 13 bases stayed unmatched. Looked up from germline, CDR1 is MDHEN and CDR2 is SYDVKM. The CDR3 sequence is 16 residues long.

The chain combines TRBV19 with TRBJ1-6, with 7 positions matching TRBD1. J gave up 8 bases and V 4 bases, and 5 bases lay outside the gene matches. CDR1 and CDR2 (germline): LNHDA, SQIVND (reference sequence). The CDR3 sequence is 14 residues long. CDR3 protein: CASSKGQEYSPLHF. In nucleotides, the CDR3 is TGTGCCAGTAGTAAAGGACAGGAGTATTCACCCCTCCACTTT.

The rearrangement uses TRBV10-2 and TRBJ1-5, with 12 bases fitting TRBD1. V shed 4 bases and J 5 bases; nucleotides not matched to a gene: 3. Per the germline V gene, CDR1 is WSHSY and CDR2 is SAAADI. The CDR3 has 15 residues. CDR3 DNA: TGCGCCAGCAGTGCCCGGGACAGGGGGCATCAGCCCCAGCATTTT. This codes for CASSARDRGHQPQHF.

The V gene is TRBV5-1, the J gene TRBJ1-2, with TRBD1 matching 8 bases. Trimming at V came to 1 base and at J to 6 bases, leaving 17 bases not matched to a gene. CDR3 length equals 18 residues. Per the germline V gene, CDR1 is SGHRS and CDR2 is YFSETQ. The CDR3 sequence: CASSLSPLGQGGIHGYTF. The CDR3 DNA reads TGCGCCAGCAGCTTGTCACCCCTTGGACAGGGCGGGATTCATGGCTACACCTTC. Filled out from reference TRBV5-1 and TRBJ1-2, the complete variable domain reads KAGVTQTPRYLIKTRGQQVTLSCSPISGHRSVSWYQQTPGQGLQFLFEYFSETQRNKGNFPGRFSGRQFSNSRSEMNVSTLELGDSALYLCASSLSPLGQGGIHGYTFGSGTRLTVV.

By share of the sample, this clone is medium-sized. The CDR3 protein is CASSLGQHNSPLHF. As DNA, the CDR3 is TGTGCCAGCAGCTTAGGACAGCATAATTCACCCCTCCACTTT. This chain links TRBV13 with TRBJ1-6, with no clear D. Germline V CDR1 and CDR2: PRHDT, FYEKMQ (reference sequence). Trimming cost V 0 bases and J 5 bases, with 5 bases left between them. There are 14 residues in the CDR3.

The chain links TRBV11-3 to TRBJ1-1; D perhaps matches TRBD1 (5 bases). V lost 5 bases and J 2 bases, leaving 15 bases between the germline ends. The CDR3 is 15 residues long. Germline values: CDR1 SGHNT, CDR2 YENEEA. The CDR3 region is CASSRDQTPNTEAFF. DNA for the CDR3: TGTGCCAGCAGCCGGGACCAGACCCCCAACACTGAAGCTTTCTTT.

There are a few counts of this clone. The chain links TRBV11-3 to TRBJ1-1, with D possibly being TRBD1 (5 bases). CDR3 length equals 14 residues. CDR1 and CDR2 (germline): SGHNT, YENEEA. V was cut by 1 base and J by 2 bases, with 8 bases left in between. The CDR3 DNA is TGTGCCAGCAGCTTAGGGGGACCCAACACTGAAGCTTTCTTT. This gives the protein CASSLGGPNTEAFF.

The chain combines TRBV9 with TRBJ2-5; D not certain. With 2 bases removed from V and 2 bases from J, the gap between germline ends came to 4 bases. Germline lookup yields CDR1 SGDLS and CDR2 YYNGEE. This CDR3 region has 12 residues. The CDR3 DNA sequence: TGTGCCAGCAGCGTTGATCAAGAGACCCAGTACTTC. Encoded protein: CASSVDQETQYF.

The chain couples TRBV7-6 to TRBJ2-2; D perhaps matches TRBD1 (6 bases). V lost 7 bases and J lost 1, with 10 bases in between. The germline gives CDR1 SGHVS, CDR2 FNYEAQ. There are 14 residues in the CDR3. CDR3 loop: CASKPDRNTGELFF. The CDR3 nucleotides read TGTGCCAGCAAACCGGACAGGAACACCGGGGAGCTGTTTTTT.

This chain joins TRBV5-1 and TRBJ1-2, with a tentative D call TRBD1 (6 bases). Germline values: CDR1 SGHRS, CDR2 YFSETQ. V lost 1 base to trimming and J lost 4 bases, with 14 bases between them. The CDR3 is 15 amino acids. CDR3 DNA: TGCGCCAGCAGCTTGCAACCGACAGGCGGCTATGGCTACACCTTC. This encodes CASSLQPTGGYGYTF.

The V and J genes are TRBV11-3 and TRBJ1-1, with D uncertain. Trimming took off 1 base at V and 10 bases at J, with 19 bases between the two ends. The CDR3 covers 15 residues. In germline, CDR1 is SGHNT, CDR2 YENEEA. CDR3 nucleotides: TGTGCCAGCAGCTTAGTTCCGGACTCGAAGGTGAGAGCTTTCTTT. It yields the protein CASSLVPDSKVRAFF.

This clone is categorized as medium-sized. This sequence joins TRBV6-8 and TRBJ2-7; 14 bases are a match to TRBD2. This CDR3 is 15 amino acids long. J lost 3 bases, V lost 3 bases, and 1 base had no gene match. The germline V gene has CDR1 MNHGY and CDR2 SAAAGT. CDR3 sequence reads: CASSYGTSGGYEQYF. The CDR3 DNA reads TGTGCCAGCAGTTATGGGACTAGCGGGGGCTACGAGCAGTACTTC.

This clone occurred a few times. The rearrangement links TRBV7-5 to TRBJ1-2; no DNA check was done on the table's D call, TRBD1. TRBV7-5 corresponds to a pseudogene. The CDR3 runs 14 residues. CDR3: CASSLVEGAAGYTF. As DNA, the CDR3 is TGTGCCAGCAGCTTAGTAGAAGGGGCGGCTGGCTACACCTTC.

This clone was picked up a small number of times. The sample holds other DNA sequences that translate to the same CDR3. The chain couples TRBV19 to TRBJ1-2; D is ambiguous. The CDR3 extends over 11 amino acids. Germline V gives CDR1 LNHDA, CDR2 SQIVND (reference sequence). V dropped 7 bases and J dropped 3 bases, with 6 bases sitting between them. CDR3 sequence: CASTRDYGYTF. The CDR3 nucleotides are TGTGCCAGTACTCGGGACTATGGCTACACCTTC.

This clone showed up just a few times. The J gene is TRBJ1-4, the V gene TRBV11-3; TRBD1 might be the D (6 bases). Germline V gene lookup returns CDR1 SGHNT and CDR2 YENEEA. V was cut by 5 bases and J by 3 bases, with 16 bases left in between. The CDR3 covers 16 residues. This CDR3 is CASSMGWGAANEKLFF. The CDR3 DNA reads as TGTGCCAGCAGCATGGGATGGGGGGCAGCTAATGAAAAACTGTTTTTT.

This clone was detected a few times. This rearrangement joins TRBV6-8 to TRBJ1-2, with 9 positions matching TRBD1. With 10 bases clipped from V and 6 bases from J, the junction kept 18 bases outside the gene matches. Germline V gives CDR1 MNHGY, CDR2 SAAAGT. This CDR3 is built from 16 residues. The CDR3 protein is CAIRSEQGAARNGYTF. The CDR3, as DNA: TGTGCCATCAGGTCTGAACAGGGGGCCGCGCGAAATGGCTACACCTTC.

This clone showed up just a few times. This chain links TRBV10-3 with TRBJ1-5; 8 bases line up with TRBD1. CDR3 length: 14 amino acids. Germline V lookup: CDR1 ENHRY, CDR2 SYGVKD. Trimming removed 2 bases from V and 9 bases from J; junction bases left unmatched: 6. The CDR3 region has the DNA TGTGCCATCAGTGAGGGACAGGGCAGCGGGCCCCAGCATTTT. It encodes CAISEGQGSGPQHF.

The chain has TRBV6-8 and TRBJ1-5; D is unresolved. CDR1 MNHGY and CDR2 SAAAGT come from the germline V gene. The V end lost 0 bases, the J end lost 4 bases, and 10 bases lay between the germline ends. The length of the CDR3 is 15 residues. CDR3 sequence reads: CASSYSGRSNQPQHF. The CDR3 DNA follows: TGTGCCAGCAGTTACTCGGGCAGGTCGAATCAGCCCCAGCATTTT.

The chain uses TRBV6-8 and TRBJ1-5, with D possibly being TRBD1 (5 bases). CDR1 MNHGY and CDR2 SAAAGT come from the germline V gene. The V gene lost 6 bases and the J gene lost 1 base, with 10 bases spanning the gap. This CDR3 has 14 residues. The CDR3 coding sequence is TGTGCCAGCAGCCGGCAGGGCAGCAATCAGCCCCAGCATTTT. Translation: CASSRQGSNQPQHF.

The genes are TRBV15 and TRBJ2-5, with D possibly TRBD1 on 5 matching bases. The CDR3 is made up of 15 amino acids. Germline V lookup: CDR1 LNHNV, CDR2 YYDKDF (reference sequence). Trimming shortened V by 3 bases and J by 4 bases, and 15 bases separated the two germline ends. CDR3 DNA sequence: TGTGCCACCAGCAGTTCATCAGGGCCTGGAGAGACCCAGTACTTC. Its translation: CATSSSSGPGETQYF.

This clone has only a few counts. This sequence joins TRBV9 and TRBJ2-1; D possibly corresponds to TRBD1 (6 bases). This CDR3 comprises 17 residues. CDR1 SGDLS and CDR2 YYNGEE come from the germline V gene. The germline V and J ends were trimmed by 1 base and 0 bases, with 14 bases remaining between them. Here the CDR3 DNA reads TGTGCCAGCAGCGTAACTACAGGGACCTCCTCCTACAATGAGCAGTTCTTC. It is translated as CASSVTTGTSSYNEQFF.

This clone was seen a handful of times. The chain combines TRBV6-8 with TRBJ2-7, with 9 bases matching TRBD1. Germline V lookup: CDR1 MNHGY, CDR2 SAAAGT. V shed 0 bases and J 4 bases; nucleotides not matched to a gene: 10. This CDR3 is 17 amino acids long. The CDR3 loop is CASSYSGGTGIPYEQYF. In DNA, the CDR3 is TGTGCCAGCAGTTACTCGGGTGGGACAGGGATTCCTTACGAGCAGTACTTC.

This clone ranks as large. This chain links TRBV11-3 with TRBJ1-1; 10 nucleotides agree with TRBD1. The V segment lost 3 bases and the J segment 4 bases; nucleotides outside the gene matches: 5. The CDR3 is made up of 15 amino acids. Germline assignment: CDR1 SGHNT and CDR2 YENEEA. CDR3 in amino acids: CASSLVGTGVTEAFF. The CDR3 region has the DNA TGTGCCAGCAGCTTGGTAGGGACAGGGGTCACTGAAGCTTTCTTT.

The chain recombines TRBV23-1 with TRBJ2-1; 8 bases fit TRBD2. TRBV23-1 qualifies as an ORF whose function is uncertain. V lost 6 bases, J lost 7 bases, and 11 bases stayed unmatched. The CDR3 runs to 15 residues. Written as DNA, the CDR3 is TGCGCCAGCAGCCTTCGGGGGGGCCCGTGGAATGAGCAGTTCTTC. It is translated as CASSLRGGPWNEQFF.

The CDR3: CASRRITGGEQFF. Here the CDR3 DNA reads TGTGCCAGCAGGAGAATTACAGGGGGAGAGCAGTTCTTC. The chain is built from TRBV7-2 and TRBJ2-1; TRBD1 aligns across 8 bases. Germline loops: CDR1 SGHTA, CDR2 FQGNSA. The CDR3 contains 13 residues. V lost 6 bases to trimming and J lost 10 bases; unmatched junction nucleotides: 8.

This clone was seen repeatedly, ten times or more. This chain uses TRBV11-3 with TRBJ2-6; 10 nucleotides agree with TRBD1. J lost 3 bases, V lost 3 bases, and 5 bases had no gene match. From germline, CDR1 is SGHNT and CDR2 YENEEA. CDR3 size: 17 residues. The CDR3: CASSLERTGGGANVLTF. The CDR3 DNA reads as TGTGCCAGCAGCTTGGAAAGGACAGGGGGTGGGGCCAACGTCCTGACTTTC.

In its sample, this clone was seen a few times. In DNA, the CDR3 is TGCGCCAGCAGCCAAGTACCAGGGACAGCTAATTCACCCCTCCACTTT. Amino acids: CASSQVPGTANSPLHF. This chain uses TRBV4-1 with TRBJ1-6; TRBD1 aligns across 7 bases. The V gene end was trimmed by 1 base and the J gene end by 6 bases; junction bases not matched to a gene: 6. The CDR3 length is 16 residues. Germline V CDR1 and CDR2: MGHRA, YSYEKL.

V is TRBV18 and J is TRBJ2-6; D is perhaps TRBD2 (6 bases). CDR3 length: 17 residues. Trimming removed 3 bases at V and 1 base at J, with 13 bases between. The V gene's germline CDR1 is KGHSH and CDR2 LQKENI. CDR3 loop: CASSPGTEVSGANVLTF. The CDR3 DNA reads TGTGCCAGCTCACCCGGGACTGAGGTATCTGGGGCCAACGTCCTGACTTTC. Combining the CDR3 with reference TRBV18 and TRBJ2-6 gives the whole variable domain NAGVMQNPRHLVRRRGQEARLRCSPMKGHSHVYWYRQLPEEGLKFMVYLQKENIIDESGMPKERFSAEFPKEGPSILRIQQVVRGDSAAYFCASSPGTEVSGANVLTFGAGSRLTVL.

This clone was counted a few times. The J gene is TRBJ2-1, the V gene TRBV11-3; D not resolved. Germline CDR1 and CDR2: SGHNT and YENEEA. This CDR3 region has 16 residues. Trimming left V 5 bases short and J 0 bases short, with 14 bases between. CDR3 region: CASSPPQTISYNEQFF. CDR3 nucleotide sequence: TGTGCCAGCAGCCCCCCTCAGACAATCTCCTACAATGAGCAGTTCTTC.

The chain links TRBV28 to TRBJ2-3; weak D call: TRBD1 (5 bases). Trimming left V 5 bases short and J 4 bases short, with 10 bases between. The germline gives CDR1 MDHEN, CDR2 SYDVKM. The CDR3 has 13 amino acids. CDR3 sequence reads: CASSLRGPDTQYF. CDR3 nucleotides: TGTGCCAGCAGTCTAAGGGGTCCAGATACGCAGTATTTT.

This chain joins TRBV15 and TRBJ1-5, with D possibly matching TRBD1 (5 bases). Germline-derived CDR1 and CDR2 are LNHNV and YYDKDF (reference sequence). This CDR3 spans 16 amino acids. The ends were cut back, 0 bases at V and 5 bases at J, with 14 bases in the middle. CDR3 protein: CATSRDGGEGYQPQHF. The CDR3 DNA follows: TGTGCCACCAGCAGAGATGGGGGGGAAGGATATCAGCCCCAGCATTTT.